The rows below give T cell receptor beta chains drawn from one sample of a study of T cells in Graves' hyperthyroidism and ophthalmopathy. TCRdb redid the calling of the multiplex PCR reads with MiXCR, one entry per CDR3 protein. This sample carries roughly 260,000 distinct CDR3 sequences, roughly 15% of them seen once, and the ten largest clones take 10% to 15%. Material: blood. The receptors here all came from a woman in her thirties or forties with Graves' hyperthyroidism that later progressed to Graves' ophthalmopathy. The CDR3 runs from the conserved cysteine through the conserved F or W. The order of the fields is D gene, J gene, V gene, clone size, CDR3 length, CDR3 DNA, CDR3 protein. The D gene is left open where the match is weak. Size is omitted from some rows. Given values are once, few, many or a class for expanded clones.

TRBD1 | TRBJ1-1 | TRBV7-9 | many | 13 | TGTGCCAGCAGCCAAGGGACAGGGACTGAAGCTTTCTTT | CASSQGTGTEAFF
- | TRBJ2-7 | TRBV20-1 | many | 13 | TGCAGTGCTAGAGGACCCACCTCAGGAGGGCAGTACTTC | CSARGPTSGGQYF
- | TRBJ1-1 | TRBV6-1 | many | 14 | TGTGCCAGCAGTGTTCAGGCCGGGAGCACTGAAGCTTTCTTT | CASSVQAGSTEAFF
- | TRBJ2-7 | TRBV2 | many | 15 | TGTGCCAGCAGGCGAATACAGGGCAGTGGCTACGAGCAGTACTTC | CASRRIQGSGYEQYF
- | TRBJ2-2 | TRBV20-1 | many | 13 | TGCAGTGCTACTCTGCAGGAAACCGGGGAGCTGTTTTTT | CSATLQETGELFF
- | TRBJ2-5 | TRBV20-1 | - | 15 | TGCAGTGCTAGAGATGAGCTAGCGCCCCAAGAGACCCAGTACTTC | CSARDELAPQETQYF
- | TRBJ1-2 | TRBV5-1 | few | 13 | TGCGCCAGCAGCCTAACTAACAATAATGGCTACACCTTC | CASSLTNNNGYTF
- | TRBJ2-7 | TRBV6-2/TRBV6-3 | many | 13 | TGTGCCAGCAGCCCTCGGGGGGCGAGGTTGCAGTACTTC | CASSPRGARLQYF
- | TRBJ2-2 | TRBV25-1 | - | 15 | TGTGCCAGCAGGGATTCGAACAGGGTCCCCGGGGAGCTGTTTTTT | CASRDSNRVPGELFF
- | TRBJ2-5 | TRBV19 | many | 14 | TGTGCCAGTAGAAAGACAGGACCTCAAGAGACCCAGTACTTC | CASRKTGPQETQYF
- | TRBJ1-2 | TRBV28 | many | 11 | TGTGCCAGCCTGGGGAACTATGGCTACACCTTC | CASLGNYGYTF
TRBD2 | TRBJ2-1 | TRBV19 | many | 15 | TGTGCCAGTACCCCGTTGCTAGCGGTGTACAATGAGCAGTTCTTC | CASTPLLAVYNEQFF
- | TRBJ2-7 | TRBV28 | many | 14 | TGTGCCAGCAGTCCCCGGGGGGCGCTCTACGAGCAGTACTTC | CASSPRGALYEQYF
- | TRBJ1-4 | TRBV9 | many | 13 | TGTGCCAGCAGCGTAGTGGAAGGAGGGGAACTGTTTTTT | CASSVVEGGELFF
TRBD2 | TRBJ2-3 | TRBV24-1 | many | 17 | TGTGCCACCAGTGACCCTGGACTAGCGGAGAGCACAGATACGCAGTATTTT | CATSDPGLAESTDTQYF
TRBD1 | TRBJ2-5 | TRBV13 | many | 16 | TGTGCCAGCAGCCACAGGACAGGGGGCGGTCAAGAGACCCAGTACTTC | CASSHRTGGGQETQYF
- | TRBJ2-5 | TRBV20-1 | many | 13 | TGCAGTGCTAGAGTCCCTAACCAAGAGACCCAGTACTTC | CSARVPNQETQYF
TRBD2 | TRBJ2-1 | TRBV6-5 | many | 16 | TGTGCCAGCAGTTACCACGGAGCGGGAGAAATAAATGAGCAGTTCTTC | CASSYHGAGEINEQFF
TRBD2 | TRBJ2-1 | TRBV13 | - | 16 | TGTGCCAGCAGCTTAAGGGGGTCTAGCGGGTACAATGAGCAGTTCTTC | CASSLRGSSGYNEQFF
- | TRBJ2-5 | TRBV15 | many | 14 | TGTGCCACCAGCAGAGATACTATTCGAGAGACCCAGTACTTC | CATSRDTIRETQYF
- | TRBJ2-7 | TRBV20-1 | few | 15 | TGCAGTGCTAGAGATCTGGCTAGCTCGTTGGACGAGCAGTACTTC | CSARDLASSLDEQYF
- | TRBJ1-4 | TRBV29-1 | many | 15 | TGCAGCGTCCGTACCGGGACCTCAACTAATGAAAAACTGTTTTTT | CSVRTGTSTNEKLFF
TRBD1 | TRBJ1-6 | TRBV5-6 | many | 16 | TGTGCCAGCGGCTCCGGATGGACAGGGAGAGGGTCACCCCTCCACTTT | CASGSGWTGRGSPLHF
TRBD2 | TRBJ2-1 | TRBV19 | many | 18 | TGTGCCAGTAGTCCCCGAGGACTAGCGGGAGGGCCCCACAATGAGCAGTTCTTC | CASSPRGLAGGPHNEQFF
- | TRBJ1-1 | TRBV3-1 | many | 14 | TGTGCCAGCAGCCTCCGGGTCGCGGACACTGAAGCTTTCTTT | CASSLRVADTEAFF
TRBD2 | TRBJ2-3 | TRBV3-1 | many | 16 | TGTGCCAGCAGCCCCAGCCAGCGGGGTTACACAGATACGCAGTATTTT | CASSPSQRGYTDTQYF
- | TRBJ1-5 | TRBV3-1 | many | 14 | TGTGCCAGCAGCCAAGCCCTGCAAGGTCAGCCCCAGCATTTT | CASSQALQGQPQHF
- | TRBJ2-1 | TRBV5-1 | many | 15 | TGCGCCAGCAGCGCTACGGTCGGGGGGCTGGAGGAGCAGTTCTTC | CASSATVGGLEEQFF
- | TRBJ2-3 | TRBV5-1 | many | 14 | TGCGCCAGCAGCTGGCGAGAAAATTTAGATACGCAGTATTTT | CASSWRENLDTQYF
- | TRBJ1-1 | TRBV28 | few | 18 | TGTGCCAGCAGTAGTCCCAAGAGAAGAGACAGGCAGAACACTGAAGCTTTCTTT | CASSSPKRRDRQNTEAFF
- | TRBJ2-2 | TRBV9 | - | 15 | TGTGCCAGCAGCGGCCCGGGACATTTCACCGGGGAGCTGCTTTTT | CASSGPGHFTGELLF
- | TRBJ2-3 | TRBV29-1 | many | 12 | TGCAGCGTTGTAGCGGTTTCGTATACGCAGTATTTT | CSVVAVSYTQYF
TRBD2 | TRBJ2-1 | TRBV27 | few | 15 | TGTGCCAGCAGCAAACTAGCGGGTTTTTACAATGAGCAGTTCTTC | CASSKLAGFYNEQFF
TRBD2 | TRBJ2-2 | TRBV30 | - | 14 | TGTGCCTGGAGGACGAGCGGGGCCACCGGGGAGCTGTTTTTT | CAWRTSGATGELFF
- | TRBJ1-1 | TRBV29-1 | many | 12 | TGCAGCGTTTCGACTGCGAACACTGAAGCTTTCTTT | CSVSTANTEAFF
TRBD1 | TRBJ1-4 | TRBV5-6 | - | 16 | TGTGCCAGCAGCTCCCCCAGGGGGGGCAGGGTTGAAAAACTGTTTTTT | CASSSPRGGRVEKLFF
TRBD1 | TRBJ2-1 | TRBV4-1 | few | 16 | TGCGCCAGCAGCCGCGATACAGGGGCCCCCTACAATGAGCAGTTCTTC | CASSRDTGAPYNEQFF
TRBD2 | TRBJ2-3 | TRBV7-6 | - | 16 | TGTGCCAGCAGCTTAGCGGCTAGCGGGAGGGCAGATACGCAGTATTTT | CASSLAASGRADTQYF
- | TRBJ1-5 | TRBV6-2/TRBV6-3 | many | 15 | TGTGCCAGCAGTTACTGGAGGGACCGCAATCAGCCCCAGCATTTT | CASSYWRDRNQPQHF
- | TRBJ1-1 | TRBV5-1 | many | 14 | TGCGCCAGCTACGACACCCCCGGGGTCGCTGAAGCTTTCTTT | CASYDTPGVAEAFF
TRBD2 | TRBJ2-1 | TRBV28 | - | 19 | TGTGCCAGCAGACCCGGGCCTAGACTAGCGGGAGGGGGCTACAATGAGCAGTTCTTC | CASRPGPRLAGGGYNEQFF
TRBD1 | TRBJ1-5 | TRBV28 | few | 15 | TGTGCCAGCAGTCCCAGGGGCGCAGGGGGTCAGCCCCAGCATTTT | CASSPRGAGGQPQHF
- | TRBJ1-5 | TRBV16 | - | 15 | TGTGCCAGCAGCCAACAGGGAAATAGCAATCAGCCCCAGCATTTT | CASSQQGNSNQPQHF
- | TRBJ2-1 | TRBV18 | many | 15 | TGTGCCAGCTCACCAGGGGCTCTCTCCTACAATGAGCAGTTCTTC | CASSPGALSYNEQFF
TRBD1 | TRBJ2-1 | TRBV28 | - | 17 | TGTGCCAGCATCTTCGGAGGGTCACTTAGGGACAGGGGCCAGCAGTTCTTC | CASIFGGSLRDRGQQFF
TRBD1 | TRBJ2-2 | TRBV5-1 | many | 15 | TGCGCCAGCAGCCTGAAGGACAGGGAAGCCGGGGAGCTGTTTTTT | CASSLKDREAGELFF
TRBD1 | TRBJ1-2 | TRBV28 | many | 13 | TGTGCCAGCTTCGATCGGGACAGCTATGGCTACACCTTC | CASFDRDSYGYTF